The 17 T cell receptor beta chains given below trace back to one sample, sequenced in a study of blood T cell repertoires in COVID-19. Generated by immunoSEQ multiplex PCR, the TCRdb table keeps only in-frame clones and is missing some. This sample carries 250,000 to 350,000 clones, 75% to 95% of them seen once, and the ten largest clones take 6% to 7%. Input material: peripheral blood. All receptors come from a woman in her twenties or thirties with COVID-19, enrolled during active disease.

The chain employs TRBV5-4 and TRBJ2-7; 7 nucleotides align to TRBD2. The CDR3 contains 13 residues. From germline, CDR1 is SGHNT and CDR2 YYREEE (reference sequence). V trimming: 5 bases; J trimming: 10 bases; junction bases outside the gene matches: 12. This chain's CDR3 is CASSLWGGFDQYF. Here the CDR3 DNA reads TGTGCCAGCAGTTTGTGGGGGGGTTTTGACCAGTACTTC.

The chain is built from TRBV5-1 and TRBJ2-3; perhaps TRBD1 as D (5 bases). The length of the CDR3 is 14 residues. Trimming pared 6 bases from V and 5 bases from J, leaving 16 bases between. The germline V gene has CDR1 SGHRS and CDR2 YFSETQ. CDR3 nucleotides: TGCGCCAGCACCGAGGAGAATAGGGGAGATACGCAGTATTTT. This sequence encodes CASTEENRGDTQYF.

A single count supports this clone. V gene TRBV4-3 combines with J gene TRBJ1-2; tentatively, D is TRBD1 (6 bases). Germline lookup yields CDR1 LGHNA and CDR2 YSLEER. This CDR3 region has 19 residues. V was trimmed by 2 bases and J by 0 bases, leaving 22 bases between them. The CDR3 loop is CASSQSPGQGPRANYGYTF. CDR3 sequence (DNA): TGCGCCAGCAGCCAATCACCGGGACAAGGCCCGAGGGCTAACTATGGCTACACCTTC.

This clone has just a few counts. This chain connects TRBV7-2 to TRBJ2-7, with 8 bases lining up with TRBD2. This CDR3 has 14 amino acids. The V gene end was trimmed by 7 bases and the J gene end by 2 bases; junction bases not matched to a gene: 7. CDR1 is SGHTA and CDR2 is FQGNSA in the germline V gene. The CDR3 DNA follows: TGTGCCAGCACCGATTCGGGGGGGACCTACGAGCAGTACTTC. As protein: CASTDSGGTYEQYF.

The J gene is TRBJ1-2, the V gene TRBV11-3; D perhaps matches TRBD1 (5 bases). Germline V lookup: CDR1 SGHNT, CDR2 YENEEA. V was cut by 5 bases and J by 1 base, with 17 bases left in between. CDR3 length: 16 residues. The CDR3 DNA reads as TGTGCCAGCAGCCCGCATTCGACAGATTGTAACTATGGCTACACCTTC. It translates to CASSPHSTDCNYGYTF.

The CDR3 is CASRQGGPSYNEQFF. CDR3 bases: TGTGCCAGCCGGCAAGGAGGGCCCTCCTACAATGAGCAGTTCTTC. The rearrangement joins TRBV11-2 to TRBJ2-1, with TRBD2 as a possible D gene (6 bases). The length of the CDR3 is 15 residues. CDR1 SGHAT and CDR2 FQNNGV come from the germline V gene. V gave up 8 bases and J gave up 0 bases, with 14 bases separating them. The full variable domain, in which reference TRBV11-2 and TRBJ2-1 provide the parts outside the CDR3, is EAGVAQSPRYKIIEKRQSVAFWCNPISGHATLYWYQQILGQGPKLLIQFQNNGVVDDSQLPKDRFSAERLKGVDSTLKIQPAKLEDSAVYLCASRQGGPSYNEQFFGPGTRLTVL.

The chain combines TRBV7-3 with TRBJ2-1; 12 bases match TRBD2. CDR1 SGHTA and CDR2 FQGTGA come from the germline V gene. V lost 0 bases and J lost 8; bases outside the gene matches: 5. This CDR3 region has 16 residues. The CDR3 loop reads CASSLTQTSGRDEQFF. CDR3 bases: TGTGCCAGCAGCTTAACACAGACTAGCGGGAGAGATGAGCAGTTCTTC.

The V call is TRBV5-1, the J call TRBJ1-1; 7 nucleotides line up with TRBD1. CDR3 length equals 15 residues. Germline V CDR1 and CDR2: SGHRS, YFSETQ. V lost 4 bases to trimming and J lost 3 bases; unmatched junction nucleotides: 9. The CDR3 bases are TGCGCCAGCAGCCCGTCAGGGGGAGAGTACACTGAAGCTTTCTTT. It yields the protein CASSPSGGEYTEAFF.

The chain carries TRBV4-1 and TRBJ1-3, with 12 bases aligning to TRBD1. After removal of 1 base from V and 1 base from J, the junction contained 5 bases not matched to a gene. Germline V CDR1 and CDR2: MGHRA, YSYEKL. CDR3 length: 18 residues. Here the CDR3 reads CASSQVGTGGISGNTIYF. The CDR3 coding sequence is TGCGCCAGCAGCCAAGTGGGGACAGGGGGCATTTCTGGAAACACCATATATTTT.

The V and J genes are TRBV29-1 and TRBJ1-2, with 7 positions matching TRBD1. Germline CDR1 is SQVTM and CDR2 is ANQGSEA. This CDR3 comprises 13 residues. V lost 6 bases to trimming and J lost 0 bases; unmatched junction nucleotides: 4. The CDR3 here is CSVGDRANYGYTF. CDR3 DNA: TGCAGCGTCGGGGACAGAGCTAACTATGGCTACACCTTC.

The rearrangement uses TRBV6-1 and TRBJ1-3; no definite D call. Trimming pared 3 bases from V and 0 bases from J, leaving 6 bases between. This CDR3 comprises 14 residues. CDR1 is MNHNS, CDR2 SASEGT, per germline. CDR3 DNA sequence: TGTGCCAGCAGTGATTCCTTCTCTGGAAACACCATATATTTT. Protein: CASSDSFSGNTIYF.

V is TRBV29-1 and J is TRBJ1-2, with 7 bases that match TRBD1. The CDR3 contains 16 residues. V dropped 0 bases and J dropped 6; count of bases not matched to a gene: 13. From germline, CDR1 is SQVTM and CDR2 ANQGSEA. CDR3 protein: CSVEDTRQGIFNGYTF. The CDR3 DNA follows: TGCAGCGTTGAAGATACCCGACAGGGAATTTTCAATGGCTACACCTTC.

A few counts support this clone. V usage is TRBV7-9 and J usage is TRBJ2-3; D unresolved. The CDR3 sequence is 14 residues long. Trimming stripped 0 bases from V and 4 bases from J, with 8 bases between. Germline CDR1 and CDR2: SEHNR and FQNEAQ (reference sequence). Here the CDR3 DNA reads TGTGCCAGCAGCTTAGCTGGCCCCTCAGATACGCAGTATTTT. Translating gives CASSLAGPSDTQYF.

V is TRBV3-1 (or the pseudogene TRBV3-2) and J is TRBJ2-1; D might be TRBD1 (6 bases). Trimming stripped 4 bases from V and 9 bases from J, with 19 bases between. The germline gives CDR1 LGHDT, CDR2 YNNKEL (reference sequence). The CDR3 extends over 15 amino acids. In DNA, the CDR3 is TGTGCCAGCAGCCCGAAAGGTACAGGGCGAAGTGAGCAGTTCTTC. Amino acid sequence: CASSPKGTGRSEQFF.

J is TRBJ2-7 and V is TRBV7-9; a possible D gene is TRBD2 (6 bases). CDR3 size: 15 residues. The V and J ends lost 4 bases and 6 bases respectively, with 19 bases between them. Germline lookup yields CDR1 SEHNR and CDR2 FQNEAQ (reference sequence). The chain's CDR3 is CASSYPGRTMGEQYF. CDR3 nucleotide sequence: TGTGCCAGCAGCTATCCGGGTCGGACTATGGGCGAGCAGTACTTC. Full variable domain (outside the CDR3, taken from reference TRBV7-9 and TRBJ2-7): DTGVSQNPRHKITKRGQNVTFRCDPISEHNRLYWYRQTLGQGPEFLTYFQNEAQLEKSRLLSDRFSAERPKGSFSTLEIQRTEQGDSAMYLCASSYPGRTMGEQYFGPGTRLTVT.

This rearrangement joins TRBV7-9 to TRBJ2-2; maybe TRBD1 (6 bases). This CDR3 is built from 15 residues. Germline V CDR1 and CDR2: SEHNR, FQNEAQ (reference sequence). V dropped 0 bases and J dropped 5 bases, with 10 bases sitting between them. CDR3 DNA: TGTGCCAGCAGCTTAGCGGAGGACAGAACCGGGGAGCTGTTTTTT. Its translation is CASSLAEDRTGELFF.

The chain has TRBV7-9 and TRBJ1-1; 11 nucleotides match TRBD1. Trimming removed 4 bases from V and 5 bases from J; junction bases left unmatched: 3. This CDR3 is built from 14 residues. Germline loops: CDR1 SEHNR, CDR2 FQNEAQ (reference sequence). The CDR3: CASSSRDRGTEAFF. The CDR3 nucleotides are TGTGCCAGCAGCTCCCGGGACAGGGGGACTGAAGCTTTCTTT.